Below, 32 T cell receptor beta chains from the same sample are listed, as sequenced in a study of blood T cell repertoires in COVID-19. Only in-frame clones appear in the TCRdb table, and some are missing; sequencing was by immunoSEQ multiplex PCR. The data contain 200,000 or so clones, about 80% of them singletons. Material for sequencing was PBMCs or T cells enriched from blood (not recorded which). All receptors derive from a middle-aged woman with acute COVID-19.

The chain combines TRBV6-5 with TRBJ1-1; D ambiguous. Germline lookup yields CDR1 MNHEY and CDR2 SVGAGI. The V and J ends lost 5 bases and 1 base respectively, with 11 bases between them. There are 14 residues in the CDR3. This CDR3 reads CASSNGWANTEAFF. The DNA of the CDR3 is TGTGCCAGCAGTAATGGATGGGCGAACACTGAAGCTTTCTTT.

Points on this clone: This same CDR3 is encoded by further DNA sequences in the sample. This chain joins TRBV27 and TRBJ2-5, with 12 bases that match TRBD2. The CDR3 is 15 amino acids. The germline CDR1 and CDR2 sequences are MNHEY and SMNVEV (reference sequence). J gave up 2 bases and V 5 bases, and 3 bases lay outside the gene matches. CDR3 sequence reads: CASSPGLAGQETQYF. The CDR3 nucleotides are TGTGCCAGCAGTCCCGGACTAGCGGGACAAGAGACCCAGTACTTC.

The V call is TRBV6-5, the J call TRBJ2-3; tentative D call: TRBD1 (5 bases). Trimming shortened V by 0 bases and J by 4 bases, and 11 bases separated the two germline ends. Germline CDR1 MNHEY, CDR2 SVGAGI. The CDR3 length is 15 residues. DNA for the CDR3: TGTGCCAGCAGTTACTCGGGGCCTTACCCAGATACGCAGTATTTT. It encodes CASSYSGPYPDTQYF.

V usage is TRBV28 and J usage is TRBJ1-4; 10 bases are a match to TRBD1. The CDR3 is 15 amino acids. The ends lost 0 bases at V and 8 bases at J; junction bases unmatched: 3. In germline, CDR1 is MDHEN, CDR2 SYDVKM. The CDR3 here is CASSLWTGGREKLFF. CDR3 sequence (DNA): TGTGCCAGCAGTTTATGGACAGGGGGCCGGGAAAAACTGTTTTTT. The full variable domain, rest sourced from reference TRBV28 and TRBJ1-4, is DVKVTQSSRYLVKRTGEKVFLECVQDMDHENMFWYRQDPGLGLRLIYFSYDVKMKEKGDIPEGYSVSREKKERFSLILESASTNQTSMYLCASSLWTGGREKLFFGSGTQLSVL.

The CDR3 DNA sequence: TGTGCCTGGAGTGTACTAGAGTTCCTCCACTTT. Amino acid sequence: CAWSVLEFLHF. The V call is TRBV30, the J call TRBJ1-6; no clear D. CDR1 is GTSNPN and CDR2 is SVGIG in the germline V gene (reference sequence). The CDR3 is 11 amino acids. With 0 bases removed from V and 15 bases from J, the gap between germline ends came to 9 bases.

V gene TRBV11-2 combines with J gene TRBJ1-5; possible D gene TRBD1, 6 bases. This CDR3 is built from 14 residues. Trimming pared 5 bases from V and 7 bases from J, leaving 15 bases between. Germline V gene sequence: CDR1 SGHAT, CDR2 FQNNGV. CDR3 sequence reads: CASSTGQSEQPQHF. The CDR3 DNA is TGTGCCAGCAGCACCGGACAGAGTGAACAGCCCCAGCATTTT.

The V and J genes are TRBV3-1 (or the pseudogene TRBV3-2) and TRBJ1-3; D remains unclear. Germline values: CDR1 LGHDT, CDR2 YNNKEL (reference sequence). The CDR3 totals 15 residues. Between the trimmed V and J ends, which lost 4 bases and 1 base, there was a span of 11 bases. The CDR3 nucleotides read TGTGCCAGCAGCCTCAGGAGGGTGTCTGGAAACACCATATATTTT. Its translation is CASSLRRVSGNTIYF.

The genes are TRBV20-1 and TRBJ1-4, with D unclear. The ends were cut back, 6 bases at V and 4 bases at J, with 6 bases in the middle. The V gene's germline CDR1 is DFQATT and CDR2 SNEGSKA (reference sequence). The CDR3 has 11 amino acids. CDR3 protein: CSAHINEKLFF. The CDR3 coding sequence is TGCAGTGCGCACATTAATGAAAAACTGTTTTTT.

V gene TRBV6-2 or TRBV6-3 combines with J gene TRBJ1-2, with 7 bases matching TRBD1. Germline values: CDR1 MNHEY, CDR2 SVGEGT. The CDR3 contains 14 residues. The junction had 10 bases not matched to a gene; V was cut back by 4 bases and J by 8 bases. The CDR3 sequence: CASSSGTEREGYTF. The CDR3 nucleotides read TGTGCCAGCAGTTCGGGGACAGAGAGAGAGGGCTACACCTTC.

This CDR3 is CASSFYGGGPSYNEQFF. The CDR3 bases are TGTGCCAGCAGCTTCTACGGGGGGGGCCCCTCCTACAATGAGCAGTTCTTC. The V call is TRBV7-2, the J call TRBJ2-1; 8 nucleotides match TRBD2. The trim removed 3 bases at V and 0 bases at J, leaving 7 bases unmatched. CDR1 is SGHTA, CDR2 FQGNSA, per germline. This CDR3 comprises 17 residues.

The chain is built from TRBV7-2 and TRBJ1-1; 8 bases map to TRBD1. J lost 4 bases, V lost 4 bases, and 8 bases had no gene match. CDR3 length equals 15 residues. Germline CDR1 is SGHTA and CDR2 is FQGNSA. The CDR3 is CASSSGQGRATEAFF. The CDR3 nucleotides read TGTGCCAGCAGCTCCGGACAGGGCAGGGCCACTGAAGCTTTCTTT.

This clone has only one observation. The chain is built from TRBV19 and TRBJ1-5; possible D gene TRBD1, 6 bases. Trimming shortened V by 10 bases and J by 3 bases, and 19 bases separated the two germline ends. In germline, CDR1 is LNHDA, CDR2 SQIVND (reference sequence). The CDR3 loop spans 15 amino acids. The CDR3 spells CATKPQGPVNQPQHF. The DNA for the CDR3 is TGTGCCACTAAACCCCAGGGGCCCGTCAATCAGCCCCAGCATTTT. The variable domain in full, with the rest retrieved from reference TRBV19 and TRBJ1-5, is DGGITQSPKYLFRKEGQNVTLSCEQNLNHDAMYWYRQDPGQGLRLIYYSQIVNDFQKGDIAEGYSVSREKKESFPLTVTSAQKNPTAFYLCATKPQGPVNQPQHFGDGTRLSIL.

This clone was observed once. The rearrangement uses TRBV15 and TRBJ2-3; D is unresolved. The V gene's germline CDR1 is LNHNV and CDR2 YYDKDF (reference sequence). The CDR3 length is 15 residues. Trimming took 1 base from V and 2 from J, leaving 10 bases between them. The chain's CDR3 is CATSRGPGPTDTQYF. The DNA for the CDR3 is TGTGCCACCAGCAGAGGGCCAGGCCCCACAGATACGCAGTATTTT.

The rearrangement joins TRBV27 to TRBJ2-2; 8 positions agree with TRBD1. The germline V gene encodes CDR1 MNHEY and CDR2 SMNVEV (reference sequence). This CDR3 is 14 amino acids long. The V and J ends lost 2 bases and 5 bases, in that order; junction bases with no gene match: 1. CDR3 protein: CASSLGQGTGELFF. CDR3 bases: TGTGCCAGCAGTTTAGGACAGGGAACCGGGGAGCTGTTTTTT.

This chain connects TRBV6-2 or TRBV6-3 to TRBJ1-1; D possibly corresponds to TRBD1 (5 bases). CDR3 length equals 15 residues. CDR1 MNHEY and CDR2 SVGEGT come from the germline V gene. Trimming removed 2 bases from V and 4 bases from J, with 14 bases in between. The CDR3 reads CASSYGGSRTTEAFF. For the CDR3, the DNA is TGTGCCAGCAGTTACGGGGGGTCCCGAACCACTGAAGCTTTCTTT.

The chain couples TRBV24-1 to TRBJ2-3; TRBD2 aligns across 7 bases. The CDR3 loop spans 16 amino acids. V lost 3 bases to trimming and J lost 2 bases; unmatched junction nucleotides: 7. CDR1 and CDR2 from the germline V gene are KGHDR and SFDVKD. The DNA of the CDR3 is TGTGCCACCAGTGATCAAGAAGCGGGGTTCACAGATACGCAGTATTTT. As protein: CATSDQEAGFTDTQYF.

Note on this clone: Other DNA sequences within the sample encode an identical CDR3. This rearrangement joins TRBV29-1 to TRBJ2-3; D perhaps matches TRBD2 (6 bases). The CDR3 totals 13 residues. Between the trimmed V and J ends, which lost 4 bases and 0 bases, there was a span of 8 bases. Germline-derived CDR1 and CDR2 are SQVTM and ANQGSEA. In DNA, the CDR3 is TGCAGCGTTGTGGGGGGTAGCACAGATACGCAGTATTTT. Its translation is CSVVGGSTDTQYF.

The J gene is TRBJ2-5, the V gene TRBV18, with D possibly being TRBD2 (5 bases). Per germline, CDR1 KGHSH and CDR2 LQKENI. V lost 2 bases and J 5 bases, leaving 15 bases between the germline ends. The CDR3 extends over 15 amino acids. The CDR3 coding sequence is TGTGCCAGCTCACCAGAGAGGGTAACCGGCGAGACCCAGTACTTC. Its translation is CASSPERVTGETQYF.

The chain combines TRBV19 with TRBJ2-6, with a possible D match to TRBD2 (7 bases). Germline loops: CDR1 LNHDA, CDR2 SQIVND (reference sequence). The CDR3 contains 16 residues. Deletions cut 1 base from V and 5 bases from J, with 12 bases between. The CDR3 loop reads CASSIGRGGRANVLTF. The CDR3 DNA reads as TGTGCCAGTAGTATAGGAAGGGGGGGTAGGGCCAACGTCCTGACTTTC.

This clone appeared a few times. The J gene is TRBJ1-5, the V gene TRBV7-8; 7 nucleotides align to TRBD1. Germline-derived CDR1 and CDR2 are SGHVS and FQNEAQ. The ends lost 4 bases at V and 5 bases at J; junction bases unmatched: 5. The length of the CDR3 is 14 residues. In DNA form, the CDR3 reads TGTGCCAGCAGCTCGACAGGGAGGCATCAGCCCCAGCATTTT. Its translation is CASSSTGRHQPQHF.

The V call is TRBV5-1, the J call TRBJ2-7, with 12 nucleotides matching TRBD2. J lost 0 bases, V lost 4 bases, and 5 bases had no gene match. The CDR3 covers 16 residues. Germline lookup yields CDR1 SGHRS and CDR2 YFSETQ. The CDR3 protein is CASSPGLAGYSYEQYF. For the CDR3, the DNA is TGCGCCAGCAGCCCGGGACTAGCGGGCTACTCCTACGAGCAGTACTTC.

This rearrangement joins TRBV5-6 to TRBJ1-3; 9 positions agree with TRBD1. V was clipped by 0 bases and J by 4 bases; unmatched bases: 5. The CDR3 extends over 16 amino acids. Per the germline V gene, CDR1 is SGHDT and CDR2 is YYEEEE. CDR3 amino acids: CASSLETGGRGNTIYF. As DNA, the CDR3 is TGTGCCAGCAGCTTGGAGACAGGGGGAAGAGGAAACACCATATATTTT.

The CDR3 loop reads CASSSQGELFF. The DNA for the CDR3 is TGTGCCAGCAGCTCCCAGGGGGAGCTGTTTTTT. J is TRBJ2-2 and V is TRBV7-6, with D unclear. The CDR3 has 11 amino acids. Germline CDR1 SGHVS, CDR2 FNYEAQ. V lost 4 bases and J 8 bases, leaving 5 bases between the germline ends.

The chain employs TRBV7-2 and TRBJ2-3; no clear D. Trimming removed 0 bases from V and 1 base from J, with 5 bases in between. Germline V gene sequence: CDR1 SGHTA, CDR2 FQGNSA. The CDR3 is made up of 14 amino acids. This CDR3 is CASSLALGTDTQYF. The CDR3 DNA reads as TGTGCCAGCAGCTTAGCGTTAGGCACAGATACGCAGTATTTT. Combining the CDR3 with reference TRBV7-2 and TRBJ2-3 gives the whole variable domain GAGVSQSPSNKVTEKGKDVELRCDPISGHTALYWYRQSLGQGLEFLIYFQGNSAPDKSGLPSDRFSAERTGGSVSTLTIQRTQQEDSAVYLCASSLALGTDTQYFGPGTRLTVL.

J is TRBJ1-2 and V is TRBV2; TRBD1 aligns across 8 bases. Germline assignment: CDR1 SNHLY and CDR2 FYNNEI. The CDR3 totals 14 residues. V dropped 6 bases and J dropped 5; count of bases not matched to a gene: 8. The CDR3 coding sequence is TGTGCCAGCAGCGGACAGGGAGGGGTTTATGGCTACACCTTC. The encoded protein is CASSGQGGVYGYTF.

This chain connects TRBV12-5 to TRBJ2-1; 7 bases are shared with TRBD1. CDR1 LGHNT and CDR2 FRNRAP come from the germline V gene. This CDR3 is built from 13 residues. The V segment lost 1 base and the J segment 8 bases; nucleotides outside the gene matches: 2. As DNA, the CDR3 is TGTGCTAGTGGTTTGGGACAGGGCTATGAGCAGTTCTTC. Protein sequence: CASGLGQGYEQFF.

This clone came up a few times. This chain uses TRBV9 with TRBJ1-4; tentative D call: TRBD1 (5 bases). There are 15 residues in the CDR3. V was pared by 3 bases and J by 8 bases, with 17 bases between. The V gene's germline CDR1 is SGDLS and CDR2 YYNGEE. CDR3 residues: CASSARGTGGEKLFF. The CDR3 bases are TGTGCCAGCAGCGCCCGGGGGACGGGTGGAGAAAAACTGTTTTTT.

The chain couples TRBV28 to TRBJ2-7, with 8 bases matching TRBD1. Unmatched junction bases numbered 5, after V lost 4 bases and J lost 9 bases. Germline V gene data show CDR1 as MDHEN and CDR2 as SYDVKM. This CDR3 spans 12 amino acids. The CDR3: CASSSGQVGQYF. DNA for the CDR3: TGTGCCAGCAGTTCGGGACAGGTCGGGCAGTACTTC.

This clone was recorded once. The CDR3 DNA follows: TGTGCCTGGAGTTTTTCGGGGGTCCGTGGAGAGACCCAGTACTTC. Encoded protein: CAWSFSGVRGETQYF. V is TRBV30 and J is TRBJ2-5; tentatively, D is TRBD2 (6 bases). The CDR3 loop spans 15 amino acids. Germline CDR1 reads GTSNPN; CDR2 reads SVGIG (reference sequence). The germline V and J ends were trimmed by 2 bases and 4 bases, with 17 bases remaining between them.

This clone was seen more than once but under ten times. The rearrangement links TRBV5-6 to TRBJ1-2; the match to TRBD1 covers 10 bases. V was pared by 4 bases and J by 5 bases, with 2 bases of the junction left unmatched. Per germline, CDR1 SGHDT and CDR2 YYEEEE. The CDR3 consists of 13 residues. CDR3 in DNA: TGTGCCAGCAGCGGGACAGGGGCTTATGGCTACACCTTC. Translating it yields CASSGTGAYGYTF.

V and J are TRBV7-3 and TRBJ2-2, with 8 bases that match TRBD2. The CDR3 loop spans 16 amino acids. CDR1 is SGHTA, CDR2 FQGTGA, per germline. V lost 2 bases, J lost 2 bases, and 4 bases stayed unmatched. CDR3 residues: CASSLARGGNTGELFF. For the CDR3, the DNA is TGTGCCAGCAGCTTAGCACGGGGGGGAAACACCGGGGAGCTGTTTTTT.

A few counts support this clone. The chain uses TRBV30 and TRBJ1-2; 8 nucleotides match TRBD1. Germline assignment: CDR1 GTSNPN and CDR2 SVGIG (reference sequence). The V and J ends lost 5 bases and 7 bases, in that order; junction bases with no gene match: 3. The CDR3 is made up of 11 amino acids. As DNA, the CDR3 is TGTGCCTGGGGACAGGGTCCTGGCTACACCTTC. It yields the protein CAWGQGPGYTF.